The 29 T cell receptor beta chains in this list originate from one sample, sequenced in a study of control samples from healthy donors and cancer patients. Clones were sequenced by immunoSEQ multiplex PCR, and TCRdb holds only the in-frame ones, with some missing. The sample includes roughly 73,000 clones, around 94% of them seen just once. Sequencing input: blood. Receptor source: a woman in her sixties or seventies in good health.

The chain has TRBV28 and TRBJ1-5; 7 bases are a match to TRBD1. V dropped 2 bases and J dropped 7; count of bases not matched to a gene: 8. The germline gives CDR1 MDHEN, CDR2 SYDVKM. CDR3 length: 15 residues. The CDR3 here is CASSLRGRGVQPQHF. The CDR3 bases are TGTGCCAGCAGTTTAAGGGGGCGCGGGGTACAGCCCCAGCATTTT. The full variable domain, with the rest looked up from reference TRBV28 and TRBJ1-5, is DVKVTQSSRYLVKRTGEKVFLECVQDMDHENMFWYRQDPGLGLRLIYFSYDVKMKEKGDIPEGYSVSREKKERFSLILESASTNQTSMYLCASSLRGRGVQPQHFGDGTRLSIL.

This clone was observed a single time. The rearrangement joins TRBV11-2 to TRBJ2-7; no firm D call. Deletions cut 5 bases from V and 3 bases from J, with 14 bases between. This CDR3 is 14 amino acids long. From germline, CDR1 is SGHAT and CDR2 FQNNGV. For the CDR3, the DNA is TGTGCCAGCAGCCCCGGAAGGGTATACTACGAGCAGTACTTC. Its protein is CASSPGRVYYEQYF.

On this clone: Other DNA sequences within the sample encode an identical CDR3. V usage is TRBV27 and J usage is TRBJ1-1; D uncertain. Trimming took 6 bases from V and 1 from J, leaving 9 bases between them. The CDR3 runs to 13 residues. Germline loops: CDR1 MNHEY, CDR2 SMNVEV (reference sequence). The CDR3 region is CASSPRRNTEAFF. CDR3 DNA: TGTGCCAGCAGCCCTCGACGGAACACTGAAGCTTTCTTT.

This chain links TRBV5-5 with TRBJ1-1, with D unclear. The CDR3 length is 11 residues. The germline V gene has CDR1 SGHKS and CDR2 YYEKEE (reference sequence). The germline V and J ends were trimmed by 0 bases and 5 bases, with 2 bases remaining between them. In DNA, the CDR3 is TGTGCCAGCAGCTTGGATACTGAAGCTTTCTTT. Amino acid sequence: CASSLDTEAFF.

The rearrangement uses TRBV5-1 and TRBJ2-7; TRBD2 matches at 8 bases. CDR3 length equals 16 residues. Germline V CDR1 and CDR2: SGHRS, YFSETQ. Trimming cost V 4 bases and J 1 base; bases outside gene matches: 10. The chain's CDR3 is CASSPPGTSRSYEQYF. In nucleotides, the CDR3 is TGCGCCAGCAGCCCACCCGGGACTAGTCGTTCCTACGAGCAGTACTTC.

The V gene is TRBV5-4, the J gene TRBJ2-7, with a weak D call TRBD1 (7 bases). Germline V lookup: CDR1 SGHNT, CDR2 YYREEE (reference sequence). The CDR3 is 13 residues long. V lost 4 bases, J lost 1 base, and 9 bases lay in between. The CDR3 region is CASSAGQSYEQYF. The CDR3 region has the DNA TGTGCCAGCAGCGCGGGACAGTCCTACGAGCAGTACTTC.

V and J are TRBV6-1 and TRBJ1-1; 9 bases map to TRBD1. V was pared by 7 bases and J by 1 base, with 4 bases of the junction left unmatched. The germline V gene has CDR1 MNHNS and CDR2 SASEGT. CDR3 length equals 14 residues. This CDR3 reads CASTPTGGNTEAFF. In DNA, the CDR3 is TGTGCCAGCACCCCGACAGGGGGGAACACTGAAGCTTTCTTT.

V and J are TRBV19 and TRBJ1-6; D perhaps matches TRBD1 (5 bases). The V end was cut by 8 bases, the J end by 9 bases, with 20 bases between. The CDR3 runs to 15 residues. In germline, CDR1 is LNHDA, CDR2 SQIVND (reference sequence). DNA of the CDR3: TGTGCCAGTTCTCGACAGCGTCAACCCGGTTCACCCCTCCACTTT. Its protein product is CASSRQRQPGSPLHF.

This clone was found once. The J gene is TRBJ2-2, the V gene TRBV5-6, with 14 bases that match TRBD2. Germline CDR1 SGHDT, CDR2 YYEEEE. The CDR3 loop spans 18 amino acids. Trimming took 2 bases from V and 5 from J; bases not matched to a gene: 8. CDR3 in amino acids: CASSLPGLAGAQTGELFF. The CDR3 DNA reads as TGTGCCAGCAGCTTACCGGGACTAGCGGGAGCCCAAACCGGGGAGCTGTTTTTT.

This clone was picked up a small number of times. V is TRBV19 and J is TRBJ1-3; no firm D call. In germline, CDR1 is LNHDA, CDR2 SQIVND (reference sequence). The CDR3 is made up of 15 amino acids. Deletions cut 7 bases from V and 0 bases from J, with 13 bases between. The DNA of the CDR3 is TGTGCCAGTAAAAATCCGGGGAGCTCTGGAAACACCATATATTTT. Its protein is CASKNPGSSGNTIYF.

The chain joins TRBV6-1 to TRBJ1-5, with unresolved D. CDR1 is MNHNS, CDR2 SASEGT, per germline. CDR3 length: 15 amino acids. V was cut by 3 bases and J by 2 bases, with 11 bases left in between. This CDR3 reads CASSDRWTGNQPQHF. The CDR3, as DNA: TGTGCCAGCAGTGATAGGTGGACGGGCAATCAGCCCCAGCATTTT.

The chain has TRBV28 and TRBJ1-3; D possibly corresponds to TRBD1 (6 bases). V was trimmed by 1 base and J by 10 bases, leaving 8 bases between them. CDR3 length equals 12 residues. Germline V gene data show CDR1 as MDHEN and CDR2 as SYDVKM. Written as DNA, the CDR3 is TGTGCCAGCAGTTTATTCAGGGGAACCATATATTTT. This codes for CASSLFRGTIYF.

CDR3 residues: CASRPGQGTFVNEKLFF. In DNA form, the CDR3 reads TGTGCCAGCAGGCCGGGACAGGGCACTTTCGTGAATGAAAAACTGTTTTTT. The rearrangement links TRBV2 to TRBJ1-4; 9 nucleotides align to TRBD1. Germline trimming cut 6 bases from V and 5 bases from J; bases unmatched to any gene: 13. The CDR3 is made up of 17 amino acids. Germline loops: CDR1 SNHLY, CDR2 FYNNEI. Full variable domain (outside the CDR3, taken from reference TRBV2 and TRBJ1-4): EPEVTQTPSHQVTQMGQEVILRCVPISNHLYFYWYRQILGQKVEFLVSFYNNEISEKSEIFDDQFSVERPDGSNFTLKIRSTKLEDSAMYFCASRPGQGTFVNEKLFFGSGTQLSVL.

This clone has just one count. The chain links TRBV14 to TRBJ1-2; D is unresolved. CDR1 is SGHDN and CDR2 is FVKESK in the germline V gene. The CDR3 extends over 13 amino acids. The germline V and J ends were trimmed by 4 bases and 8 bases, with 14 bases remaining between them. DNA of the CDR3: TGTGCCAGCAGCCCCAGGCAGGACGGCGGCTACACCTTC. Translation gives CASSPRQDGGYTF.

A remark on this clone: Its ends do not fully match the called genes, so a read error is possible. This chain uses TRBV7-7 with TRBJ2-3; the match to TRBD2 covers 9 bases. Per germline, CDR1 SSHAT and CDR2 FNYEAQ (reference sequence). The CDR3 sequence is 18 residues long. The chain's CDR3 is CASSRPFGERGETDTQYF. CDR3 DNA: TGTGCTAGCAGCCGACCCTTTGGGGAGCGGGGGGAAACAGATACGCAGTATTTT.

The J gene is TRBJ2-2, the V gene TRBV5-4; 10 nucleotides agree with TRBD1. V dropped 5 bases and J dropped 2; count of bases not matched to a gene: 6. Germline-derived CDR1 and CDR2 are SGHNT and YYREEE (reference sequence). The CDR3 extends over 16 amino acids. This CDR3 is CASRQGQGGNTGELFF. Written as DNA, the CDR3 is TGTGCCAGCAGACAAGGACAGGGGGGCAACACCGGGGAGCTGTTTTTT.

V and J are TRBV11-2 and TRBJ1-6, with 8 positions matching TRBD1. Germline V gene lookup returns CDR1 SGHAT and CDR2 FQNNGV. This CDR3 comprises 15 residues. The V segment lost 5 bases and the J segment 8 bases; nucleotides outside the gene matches: 8. In DNA form, the CDR3 reads TGTGCCAGCAGCCCCCGGACAGGGAGTCATTCACCCCTCCACTTT. Translation: CASSPRTGSHSPLHF.

The rearrangement uses TRBV7-2 and TRBJ1-1, with 7 bases matching TRBD1. CDR3 length: 14 residues. V lost 5 bases to trimming and J lost 4 bases; unmatched junction nucleotides: 7. The V gene's germline CDR1 is SGHTA and CDR2 FQGNSA. CDR3 loop: CASSQEDRSTEAFF. The CDR3 DNA reads TGTGCCAGCAGCCAGGAGGACAGGAGCACTGAAGCTTTCTTT. The full variable domain, rest sourced from reference TRBV7-2 and TRBJ1-1, is GAGVSQSPSNKVTEKGKDVELRCDPISGHTALYWYRQSLGQGLEFLIYFQGNSAPDKSGLPSDRFSAERTGGSVSTLTIQRTQQEDSAVYLCASSQEDRSTEAFFGQGTRLTVV.

This clone was recorded once. The CDR3: CATRTSNTEAFF. The CDR3 coding sequence is TGTGCCACCCGCACATCGAACACTGAAGCTTTCTTT. The rearrangement links TRBV19 to TRBJ1-1, with D unclear. In germline, CDR1 is LNHDA, CDR2 SQIVND (reference sequence). This CDR3 is 12 amino acids long. V lost 10 bases and J lost 1, with 10 bases in between.

This chain joins TRBV28 and TRBJ1-2, with TRBD1 as a possible D gene (5 bases). The CDR3 covers 14 residues. The germline V and J ends were trimmed by 6 bases and 4 bases, with 15 bases remaining between them. The germline CDR1 and CDR2 sequences are MDHEN and SYDVKM. This CDR3 reads CASRPSGTPYGYTF. In DNA, the CDR3 is TGTGCCAGCAGGCCCTCCGGGACCCCCTATGGCTACACCTTC.

A note on this clone: Other nucleotide sequences from this sample produce the same CDR3. This chain joins TRBV10-3 and TRBJ1-5; D is unresolved. Trimming took off 2 bases at V and 0 bases at J, with 2 bases between the two ends. This CDR3 is 13 amino acids long. Germline V gene lookup returns CDR1 ENHRY and CDR2 SYGVKD. In DNA form, the CDR3 reads TGTGCCATCAGTGAGGGTAGCAATCAGCCCCAGCATTTT. It specifies CAISEGSNQPQHF.

V gene TRBV14 combines with J gene TRBJ2-7; D call uncertain. The CDR3 consists of 12 residues. Trimming pared 1 base from V and 4 bases from J, leaving 5 bases between. Germline V gene lookup returns CDR1 SGHDN and CDR2 FVKESK. CDR3 bases: TGTGCCAGCAGCCAAGGGGGATACGAGCAGTACTTC. This sequence encodes CASSQGGYEQYF.

The gene calls are TRBV2 and TRBJ2-1; 10 positions agree with TRBD1. Germline CDR1 reads SNHLY; CDR2 reads FYNNEI. The CDR3 contains 15 residues. Trimming cost V 6 bases and J 1 base; bases outside gene matches: 3. CDR3 residues: CASRPDRGSYNEQFF. The CDR3, as DNA: TGTGCCAGCAGACCGGACAGGGGGTCCTACAATGAGCAGTTCTTC.

This chain links TRBV5-6 with TRBJ2-7; D not certain. CDR3 length: 11 residues. Germline V gives CDR1 SGHDT, CDR2 YYEEEE. V lost 0 bases and J lost 3, with 1 base in between. The CDR3 sequence: CASSLGYEQYF. CDR3 DNA sequence: TGTGCCAGCAGCTTGGGCTACGAGCAGTACTTC. Together with reference TRBV5-6 and TRBJ2-7, the CDR3 gives the full variable domain: DAGVTQSPTHLIKTRGQQVTLRCSPKSGHDTVSWYQQALGQGPQFIFQYYEEEERQRGNFPDRFSGHQFPNYSSELNVNALLLGDSALYLCASSLGYEQYFGPGTRLTVT.

This sequence joins TRBV4-1 and TRBJ2-7; 7 bases map to TRBD1. Trimming cost V 2 bases and J 2 bases; bases outside gene matches: 6. CDR1 is MGHRA and CDR2 is YSYEKL in the germline V gene. The CDR3 extends over 15 amino acids. The CDR3 sequence: CASSQTGESPYEQYF. CDR3 bases: TGCGCCAGCAGCCAAACAGGGGAAAGCCCCTACGAGCAGTACTTC.

For the CDR3, the DNA is TGCGCCAGCACTTACATGTCCGGGACCCTTTACAATGAGCAGTTCTTC. Protein: CASTYMSGTLYNEQFF. V usage is TRBV5-1 and J usage is TRBJ2-1; tentatively, D is TRBD1 or TRBD2 (5 bases each). CDR1 SGHRS and CDR2 YFSETQ come from the germline V gene. Between the trimmed V and J ends, which lost 6 bases and 4 bases, there was a span of 20 bases. The CDR3 loop spans 16 amino acids.

The chain employs TRBV25-1 and TRBJ1-2; tentative D call: TRBD1 (5 bases). Trimming took 1 base from V and 8 from J, leaving 14 bases between them. This CDR3 has 14 residues. CDR1 and CDR2 (germline): MGHDK, SYGVNS. The CDR3 is CASSEWGGDRGYTF. The CDR3 DNA follows: TGTGCCAGCAGTGAATGGGGCGGGGATCGCGGCTACACCTTC.

Turning to this clone: A much larger clone sits a single nucleotide away, making a read error possible. The sample carries other DNA sequences with the same CDR3. This chain joins TRBV30 and TRBJ2-7; the match to TRBD2 covers 12 bases. Trimming cost V 3 bases and J 1 base; bases outside gene matches: 1. The germline CDR1 and CDR2 sequences are GTSNPN and SVGIG (reference sequence). This CDR3 contains 14 residues. The CDR3 DNA reads TGTGCCTGGAGGACTAGCGGGAGTTCCTACGAGCAGTACTTC. Amino acids: CAWRTSGSSYEQYF.

The chain has TRBV6-4 and TRBJ1-5; D is unresolved. The CDR3 covers 13 residues. Trimming stripped 3 bases from V and 10 bases from J, with 13 bases between. CDR1 MRHNA and CDR2 SNTAGT come from the germline V gene. The DNA of the CDR3 is TGTGCCAGCAGTGATTCAGACGGTTCACCCCAGCATTTT. It encodes CASSDSDGSPQHF.